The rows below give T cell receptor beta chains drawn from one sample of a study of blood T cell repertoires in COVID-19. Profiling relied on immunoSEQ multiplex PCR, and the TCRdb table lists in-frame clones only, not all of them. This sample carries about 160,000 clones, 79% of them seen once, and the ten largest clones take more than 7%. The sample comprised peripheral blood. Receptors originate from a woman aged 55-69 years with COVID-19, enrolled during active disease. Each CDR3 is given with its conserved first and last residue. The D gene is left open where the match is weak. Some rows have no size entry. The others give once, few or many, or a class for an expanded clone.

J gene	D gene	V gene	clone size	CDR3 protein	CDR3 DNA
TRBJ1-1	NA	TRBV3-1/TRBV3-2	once	CASSQVTSDTEAFF	TGTGCCAGCAGCCAGGTTACCTCGGACACTGAAGCTTTCTTT
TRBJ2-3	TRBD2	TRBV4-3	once	CASSRGTSDTQYF	TGCGCCAGCAGCCGGGGGACTAGCGATACGCAGTATTTT
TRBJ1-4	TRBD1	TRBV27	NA	CASSHLTGLPSTNEKLFF	TGTGCCAGCAGTCACTTGACAGGGTTGCCTTCAACTAATGAAAAACTGTTTTTT
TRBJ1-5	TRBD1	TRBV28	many	CASRPTGGGQPQHF	TGTGCCAGCAGACCCACAGGGGGCGGTCAGCCCCAGCATTTT
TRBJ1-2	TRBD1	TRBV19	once	CASSVTGGAVDGYTF	TGTGCCAGTAGCGTAACAGGGGGCGCGGTCGATGGCTACACCTTC
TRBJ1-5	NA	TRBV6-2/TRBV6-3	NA	CASRYRSDSNQPQHF	TGTGCCAGCAGATACCGGAGCGATAGCAATCAGCCCCAGCATTTT
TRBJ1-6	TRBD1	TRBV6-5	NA	CASRSRQGNSPLHF	TGTGCCAGCAGATCCAGACAGGGAAATTCACCCCTCCACTTT
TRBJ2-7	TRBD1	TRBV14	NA	CASSPIPGQGSYEQYF	TGTGCCAGCAGCCCCATCCCTGGACAGGGCTCCTACGAGCAGTACTTC
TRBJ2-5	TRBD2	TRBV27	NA	CASSPGTSGTRETQYF	TGTGCCAGCAGTCCGGGGACTAGCGGGACTCGGGAGACCCAGTACTTC
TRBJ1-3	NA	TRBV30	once	CAWSVETPTGNTIYF	TGTGCCTGGAGTGTAGAAACTCCTACTGGAAACACCATATATTTT
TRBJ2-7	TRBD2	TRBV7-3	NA	CASSSVAGSDEQYF	TGTGCCAGCAGCTCCGTAGCGGGAAGCGACGAGCAGTACTTC
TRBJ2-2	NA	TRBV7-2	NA	CASSLDGRGTGELFF	TGTGCCAGCAGCTTAGACGGGAGAGGAACCGGGGAGCTGTTTTTT
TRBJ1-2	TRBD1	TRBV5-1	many	CASSLGDRGRRGGYTF	TGCGCCAGCAGCTTGGGAGACAGGGGCCGCAGGGGTGGCTACACCTTC
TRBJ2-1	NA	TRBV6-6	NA	CASSYSSSIDEQFF	TGTGCCAGCAGTTACTCCTCTAGCATCGATGAGCAGTTCTTC
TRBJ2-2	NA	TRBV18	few	CASSPYKGPNTGELFF	TGTGCCAGCTCACCTTACAAGGGGCCGAACACCGGGGAGCTGTTTTTT
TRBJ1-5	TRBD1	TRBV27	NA	CASSSRKQGGYQPQHF	TGTGCCAGCAGTTCCCGGAAACAAGGGGGCTATCAGCCCCAGCATTTT
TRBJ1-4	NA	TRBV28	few	CASSTQATWDEKLFF	TGTGCCAGCAGCACTCAGGCGACCTGGGATGAAAAACTGTTTTTT
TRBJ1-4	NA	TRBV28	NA	CASSLGDRANEKLFF	TGTGCCAGCAGTTTGGGAGATAGGGCTAATGAAAAACTGTTTTTT
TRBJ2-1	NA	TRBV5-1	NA	CASSLTGKRDNEQFF	TGCGCCAGCAGCTTGACGGGGAAGAGGGACAATGAGCAGTTCTTC
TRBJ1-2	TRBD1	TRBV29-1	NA	CSVEGQGTYGYTF	TGCAGCGTTGAGGGACAGGGGACCTATGGCTACACCTTC
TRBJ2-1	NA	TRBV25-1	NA	CASSERAGSHSYEQFF	TGTGCCAGCAGTGAAAGGGCGGGATCCCATTCTTATGAGCAGTTCTTC
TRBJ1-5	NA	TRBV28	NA	CASSPRGKPQHF	TGTGCCAGCAGTCCCAGGGGTAAGCCCCAGCATTTT
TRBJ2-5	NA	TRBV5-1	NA	CAGSLEGVETQYF	TGCGCCGGCAGCTTGGAAGGGGTAGAGACCCAGTACTTC
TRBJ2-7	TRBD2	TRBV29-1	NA	CSVGGASGSSEQYF	TGCAGCGTTGGTGGGGCTAGCGGGAGTAGCGAGCAGTACTTC
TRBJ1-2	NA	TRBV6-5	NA	CASSYSIGQGRGYTF	TGTGCCAGCAGTTACTCGATTGGGCAGGGTCGGGGCTACACCTTC
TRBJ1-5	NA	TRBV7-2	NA	CASSQQGRGDSPQHF	TGTGCCAGCAGCCAACAGGGTAGGGGTGATTCGCCCCAGCATTTT
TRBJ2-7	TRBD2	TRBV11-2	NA	CASRRLAGPYEQYF	TGTGCCAGCCGTAGGTTAGCGGGACCCTACGAGCAGTACTTC
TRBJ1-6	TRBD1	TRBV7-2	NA	CASSSRTGIRTPYNSPLHF	TGTGCCAGCAGCTCCAGGACAGGGATAAGAACCCCCTATAATTCACCCCTCCACTTT
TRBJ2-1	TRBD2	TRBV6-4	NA	CASSVGTSGNEQFF	TGTGCCAGCAGTGTCGGGACTAGCGGTAATGAGCAGTTCTTC